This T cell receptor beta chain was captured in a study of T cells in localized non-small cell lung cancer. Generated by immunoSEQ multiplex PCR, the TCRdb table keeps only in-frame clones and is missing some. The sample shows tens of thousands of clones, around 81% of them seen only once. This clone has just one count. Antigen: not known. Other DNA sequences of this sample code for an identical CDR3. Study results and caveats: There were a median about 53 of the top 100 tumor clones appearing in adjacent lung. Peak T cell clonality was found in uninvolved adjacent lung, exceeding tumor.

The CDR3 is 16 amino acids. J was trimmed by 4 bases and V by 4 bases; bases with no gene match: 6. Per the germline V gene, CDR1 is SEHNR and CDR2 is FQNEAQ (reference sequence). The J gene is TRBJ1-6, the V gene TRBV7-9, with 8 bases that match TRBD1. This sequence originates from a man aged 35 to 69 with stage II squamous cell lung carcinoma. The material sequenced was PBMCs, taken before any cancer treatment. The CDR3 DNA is TGTGCCAGCAGCTCTGGACAGGGTTTTTATAATTCACCCCTCCACTTT. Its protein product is CASSSGQGFYNSPLHF.